A selection of T cell receptor beta chains follows, all from one sample in a study of OX40 agonist ivuxolimab in advanced cancers. Produced via immunoSEQ multiplex PCR; TCRdb's table is partial and in-frame only. The sample consists of tens of thousands of clones, approximately 90% of them appearing once. Sequences were derived from CD4+ or CD8+ T cells sorted from blood, sampled in a trial of the OX40 agonist ivuxolimab. These receptors were obtained from an adult with an advanced solid tumor such as melanoma, head and neck, liver or kidney cancer. Each CDR3 is given with its conserved first and last residue. D genes are given only for firm matches. For some rows the clone size is stated as once, few or many, or as a class when expanded; others skip it.

len: 16
d_gene: NA
v_gene: TRBV28
j_gene: TRBJ1-4
abundance: NA
CDR3aa: CASSFPGARANEKLFF
CDR3nt: TGTGCCAGCAGTTTCCCCGGGGCCAGAGCTAATGAAAAACTGTTTTTT

len: 16
d_gene: NA
v_gene: TRBV9
j_gene: TRBJ2-1
abundance: NA
CDR3aa: CASSADTGSWYNEQFF
CDR3nt: TGTGCCAGCAGCGCGGACACAGGTAGCTGGTACAATGAGCAGTTCTTC

len: 14
d_gene: NA
v_gene: TRBV5-5
j_gene: TRBJ2-4
abundance: NA
CDR3aa: CASSLEAGKNIQYF
CDR3nt: TGTGCCAGCAGCTTGGAGGCAGGGAAAAACATTCAGTACTTC

len: 16
d_gene: NA
v_gene: TRBV28
j_gene: TRBJ2-1
abundance: NA
CDR3aa: CASSFQLGRGDNEQFF
CDR3nt: TGTGCCAGCAGTTTTCAACTAGGCAGAGGGGACAATGAGCAGTTCTTC

len: 15
d_gene: TRBD1
v_gene: TRBV4-3
j_gene: TRBJ1-6
abundance: NA
CDR3aa: CASSKEQGYNSPLHF
CDR3nt: TGCGCCAGCAGCAAAGAACAGGGGTATAATTCACCCCTCCACTTT

len: 10
d_gene: NA
v_gene: TRBV6-1
j_gene: TRBJ1-1
abundance: NA
CDR3aa: CASSSGEAFF
CDR3nt: TGTGCCAGCAGTTCTGGTGAAGCTTTCTTT

len: 16
d_gene: TRBD2
v_gene: TRBV6-5
j_gene: TRBJ2-5
abundance: NA
CDR3aa: CASSYPQRGGQETQYF
CDR3nt: TGTGCCAGCAGTTACCCTCAGCGGGGGGGCCAAGAGACCCAGTACTTC

len: 15
d_gene: TRBD2
v_gene: TRBV19
j_gene: TRBJ2-4
abundance: NA
CDR3aa: CASSSSGITKNIQYF
CDR3nt: TGTGCCAGTAGTAGTAGCGGGATAACAAAAAACATTCAGTACTTC

len: 17
d_gene: NA
v_gene: TRBV7-3
j_gene: TRBJ2-2
abundance: few
CDR3aa: CASSPKLRGTGHGELFF
CDR3nt: TGTGCCAGCAGCCCCAAACTGCGGGGCACAGGTCACGGGGAGCTGTTTTTT

len: 14
d_gene: NA
v_gene: TRBV19
j_gene: TRBJ2-6
abundance: NA
CDR3aa: CASSPGSGANVLTF
CDR3nt: TGTGCCAGTAGTCCGGGCTCTGGGGCCAACGTCCTGACTTTC

len: 13
d_gene: NA
v_gene: TRBV28
j_gene: TRBJ2-7
abundance: once
CDR3aa: CASSDTATYEQYF
CDR3nt: TGTGCCAGCAGTGACACCGCAACCTACGAGCAGTACTTC

len: 14
d_gene: NA
v_gene: TRBV5-6
j_gene: TRBJ2-7
abundance: NA
CDR3aa: CASSAGTARPQQYF
CDR3nt: TGTGCCAGCAGCGCCGGGACGGCTCGCCCCCAGCAGTACTTC

len: 16
d_gene: TRBD2
v_gene: TRBV18
j_gene: TRBJ2-3
abundance: NA
CDR3aa: CASSPRTSPEADTQYF
CDR3nt: TGTGCCAGCTCACCGCGGACTAGCCCCGAGGCAGATACGCAGTATTTT

len: 16
d_gene: TRBD2
v_gene: TRBV7-9
j_gene: TRBJ2-3
abundance: NA
CDR3aa: CASSRTSGTSTDTQYF
CDR3nt: TGTGCCAGCAGCAGGACTAGCGGGACTAGCACAGATACGCAGTATTTT

len: 16
d_gene: TRBD1
v_gene: TRBV7-9
j_gene: TRBJ2-7
abundance: NA
CDR3aa: CASSLGPPGQGYEQYF
CDR3nt: TGTGCCAGCAGCTTAGGGCCTCCGGGACAGGGATACGAGCAGTACTTC

len: 13
d_gene: TRBD2
v_gene: TRBV28
j_gene: TRBJ2-1
abundance: few
CDR3aa: CASGASGLLRQFF
CDR3nt: TGTGCCAGCGGTGCTAGCGGCCTGTTGCGGCAGTTCTTC

len: 14
d_gene: TRBD1
v_gene: TRBV18
j_gene: TRBJ1-1
abundance: NA
CDR3aa: CASSQEQGAAEAFF
CDR3nt: TGTGCCAGCTCACAAGAACAGGGGGCAGCTGAAGCTTTCTTT

len: 12
d_gene: NA
v_gene: TRBV29-1
j_gene: TRBJ2-3
abundance: NA
CDR3aa: CSARIDTDTQYF
CDR3nt: TGCAGCGCGAGGATCGACACAGATACGCAGTATTTT

len: 16
d_gene: TRBD1
v_gene: TRBV19
j_gene: TRBJ2-1
abundance: once
CDR3aa: CASSPLAGTGGNEQFF
CDR3nt: TGTGCCAGTAGTCCCCTAGCGGGGACAGGGGGGAATGAGCAGTTCTTC

len: 12
d_gene: TRBD1
v_gene: TRBV6-5
j_gene: TRBJ1-4
abundance: NA
CDR3aa: CASSYWTGPLFF
CDR3nt: TGTGCCAGCAGTTACTGGACAGGGCCCTTGTTTTTT

len: 14
d_gene: TRBD2
v_gene: TRBV5-1
j_gene: TRBJ2-3
abundance: NA
CDR3aa: CASSGLAGTDTQYF
CDR3nt: TGCGCCAGCAGTGGACTAGCGGGGACAGATACGCAGTATTTT

len: 17
d_gene: TRBD1
v_gene: TRBV27
j_gene: TRBJ1-2
abundance: NA
CDR3aa: CASSLFGQGIKPYGYTF
CDR3nt: TGTGCCAGCAGTTTGTTTGGACAGGGGATAAAACCATATGGCTACACCTTC

len: 14
d_gene: TRBD2
v_gene: TRBV5-1
j_gene: TRBJ2-7
abundance: once
CDR3aa: CASSPGTSFYEQYF
CDR3nt: TGCGCCAGCAGCCCCGGGACTAGCTTCTACGAGCAGTACTTC

len: 12
d_gene: NA
v_gene: TRBV29-1
j_gene: TRBJ2-5
abundance: NA
CDR3aa: CSVTGSQETQYF
CDR3nt: TGCAGCGTAACAGGGTCCCAAGAGACCCAGTACTTC